The 3 T cell receptor beta chains given below trace back to one sample, sequenced in a study of neurological immune-mediated disorders. TCRdb fed the 5' RACE reads into MiXCR, producing one record per CDR3 protein. There are 30,000 to 40,000 distinct CDR3 sequences in the sample; about 3.8% occur only once, and approximately 2.2% lies in the top ten. Sequencing used PBMCs. The receptors shown here come from a man aged 25 to 45 with multiple sclerosis.

This clonotype came up many times. The chain combines TRBV3-1 with TRBJ2-7, with a tentative D call TRBD2 (6 bases). This CDR3 contains 13 residues. The V end was cut by 1 base, the J end by 7 bases, with 11 bases between. The germline gives CDR1 LGHDT, CDR2 YNNKEL (reference sequence). CDR3 protein: CASSQGRAGEQYF. The CDR3 bases are TGTGCCAGCAGCCAAGGAAGAGCGGGTGAGCAGTACTTC.

A few counts support this clonotype. The V and J genes are TRBV29-1 and TRBJ1-3; D perhaps matches TRBD1 (5 bases). The CDR3 has 13 amino acids. CDR1 SQVTM and CDR2 ANQGSEA come from the germline V gene. Trimming shortened V by 4 bases and J by 4 bases, and 11 bases separated the two germline ends. CDR3 bases: TGCAGCGTTGTCACAGGAACCGGAAACACCATATATTTT. Its translation: CSVVTGTGNTIYF.

In this sample, this clonotype turned up many times. This chain joins TRBV12-3 or TRBV12-4 and TRBJ2-1, with D maybe TRBD2 (5 bases). V shed 0 bases and J shed 13 bases, with 13 bases lying between them. CDR3 length equals 13 residues. CDR3 DNA sequence: TGTGCCAGCAGTTTAGCTCGGGGTAGCCCTCAGTTCTTC. Translating it yields CASSLARGSPQFF.